These 20 T cell receptor beta chains came from one sample sequenced in a study of shared clonotypes between healthy human individuals. TCRdb keeps only in-frame clones here, not all; method: immunoSEQ multiplex PCR. The sample shows fewer than 600,000 clones, 79% of them seen only once. What was sequenced was PBMCs. The receptors shown here come from a woman aged 35 to 49 in good health. Some clones in this sample may be carry-over from other donors' samples.

The gene calls are TRBV15 and TRBJ2-7; 7 bases fit TRBD2. Trimming took 4 bases from V and 4 from J; bases not matched to a gene: 1. CDR1 is LNHNV and CDR2 is YYDKDF in the germline V gene (reference sequence). The CDR3 is made up of 12 amino acids. The CDR3 region is CATSIGGYEQYF. The CDR3 region has the DNA TGTGCCACCAGCATCGGGGGGTACGAGCAGTACTTC.

V gene TRBV5-6 combines with J gene TRBJ2-5, with a possible D match to TRBD2 (5 bases). Trimming left V 1 base short and J 1 base short, with 8 bases between. Per germline, CDR1 SGHDT and CDR2 YYEEEE. This CDR3 spans 14 amino acids. CDR3 loop: CASSLSGFQETQYF. As DNA, the CDR3 is TGTGCCAGCAGCTTGTCGGGGTTCCAAGAGACCCAGTACTTC.

This chain connects TRBV10-2 to TRBJ2-7; D not certain. CDR1 is WSHSY and CDR2 is SAAADI in the germline V gene. Trimming took 3 bases from V and 0 from J, leaving 9 bases between them. The length of the CDR3 is 14 residues. For the CDR3, the DNA is TGCGCCAGCAGTGAAAACGGAGTCTCCTACGAGCAGTACTTC. This translates into CASSENGVSYEQYF.

Many counts were recorded for this clone. The V call is TRBV28, the J call TRBJ2-4, with no clear D. The germline gives CDR1 MDHEN, CDR2 SYDVKM. CDR3 length: 13 amino acids. Trimming pared 5 bases from V and 0 bases from J, leaving 5 bases between. CDR3 nucleotide sequence: TGTGCCAGCAGTGACATAGCCAAAAACATTCAGTACTTC. Its translation: CASSDIAKNIQYF.

J is TRBJ2-5 and V is TRBV7-3; D possibly uses TRBD1 or TRBD2 (5 bases each). The CDR3 sequence is 16 residues long. CDR1 is SGHTA and CDR2 is FQGTGA in the germline V gene. V was clipped by 1 base and J by 2 bases, with 14 bases between them. CDR3 nucleotides: TGTGCCAGCAGCTTAAACTCGGGTGGGGGACAAGAGACCCAGTACTTC. It is translated as CASSLNSGGGQETQYF.

The chain carries TRBV2 and TRBJ1-3; 7 nucleotides match TRBD1. The CDR3 is 15 residues long. V trimming: 2 bases; J trimming: 2 bases; junction bases outside the gene matches: 3. Germline values: CDR1 SNHLY, CDR2 FYNNEI. CDR3 sequence: CASSEHRGAGNTIYF. Here the CDR3 DNA reads TGTGCCAGCAGTGAACACAGGGGCGCTGGAAACACCATATATTTT.

This rearrangement joins TRBV11-2 to TRBJ1-3; 7 bases fit TRBD1. V gave up 5 bases and J gave up 2 bases; unmatched junction bases: 6. Germline CDR1 and CDR2: SGHAT and FQNNGV. There are 15 residues in the CDR3. CDR3 DNA: TGTGCCAGCAGCATTAACAGGGGAGCTGGAAACACCATATATTTT. Encoded protein: CASSINRGAGNTIYF.

The V gene is TRBV9, the J gene TRBJ1-2; maybe TRBD1 (5 bases). The germline gives CDR1 SGDLS, CDR2 YYNGEE. The CDR3 runs to 13 residues. Trimming left V 5 bases short and J 1 base short, with 9 bases between. For the CDR3, the DNA is TGTGCCAGCAGACAGGAGGGTAACTATGGCTACACCTTC. It translates to CASRQEGNYGYTF.

On this clone: Within the sample, other DNA sequences also encode this same CDR3. The chain joins TRBV19 to TRBJ2-1; D remains unclear. The CDR3 extends over 13 amino acids. V lost 6 bases and J lost 1, with 7 bases in between. Germline V gene lookup returns CDR1 LNHDA and CDR2 SQIVND (reference sequence). CDR3 nucleotide sequence: TGTGCCAGTAGCCTAGTTTCCTACAATGAGCAGTTCTTC. This encodes CASSLVSYNEQFF.

In nucleotides, the CDR3 is TGTGCCTGGAGGCCGAGAGTGAACACTGAAGCTTTCTTT. It translates to CAWRPRVNTEAFF. The chain employs TRBV30 and TRBJ1-1; no clear D gene. With 3 bases removed from V and 0 bases from J, the gap between germline ends came to 8 bases. In germline, CDR1 is GTSNPN, CDR2 SVGIG (reference sequence). This CDR3 contains 13 residues.

Turning to this clone: Distinct nucleotide sequences in the sample also encode this CDR3. The rearrangement joins TRBV7-2 to TRBJ2-7, with a tentative D call TRBD2 (6 bases). Germline V lookup: CDR1 SGHTA, CDR2 FQGNSA. The CDR3 runs 12 residues. The germline V and J ends were trimmed by 3 bases and 3 bases, with 6 bases remaining between them. CDR3 DNA sequence: TGTGCCAGCAGCTTGACTAGCTACGAGCAGTACTTC. Amino acid sequence: CASSLTSYEQYF.

This chain uses TRBV7-9 with TRBJ2-7; no reliable D call. This CDR3 contains 13 residues. Looked up from germline, CDR1 is SEHNR and CDR2 is FQNEAQ (reference sequence). V was shortened by 3 bases and J by 4 bases, with 10 bases between the two germline ends. The CDR3 region is CASSFGNRYEQYF. DNA of the CDR3: TGTGCCAGCAGCTTTGGTAATCGGTACGAGCAGTACTTC.

This chain connects TRBV7-9 to TRBJ1-3, with D tentatively TRBD1 (6 bases). The germline V and J ends were trimmed by 5 bases and 4 bases, with 15 bases remaining between them. CDR1 and CDR2 from the germline V gene are SEHNR and FQNEAQ (reference sequence). The CDR3 consists of 15 residues. The CDR3 loop reads CASSPRGLSGNTIYF. CDR3 coding DNA: TGTGCCAGCAGCCCCCGGGGGCTTTCAGGAAACACCATATATTTT.

V is TRBV27 and J is TRBJ2-7, with TRBD1 matching 7 bases. V lost 0 bases, J lost 4 bases, and 3 bases stayed unmatched. The germline V gene has CDR1 MNHEY and CDR2 SMNVEV (reference sequence). The CDR3 spans 14 residues. The CDR3 sequence is CASSLSDRVYEQYF. In DNA form, the CDR3 reads TGTGCCAGCAGTTTATCAGACAGGGTATACGAGCAGTACTTC.

The chain employs TRBV5-6 and TRBJ1-5; D is uncertain. The CDR3 is 19 amino acids. CDR1 is SGHDT and CDR2 is YYEEEE in the germline V gene. V gave up 0 bases and J gave up 4 bases, with 23 bases separating them. The CDR3 DNA reads as TGTGCCAGCAGCTTGGCTCTTGGCCAGGCGGTAATTGAGAATCAGCCCCAGCATTTT. Encoded protein: CASSLALGQAVIENQPQHF.

The CDR3 DNA follows: TGTGCCAGCAGCTTAGTGGCAGACCAGCCCCAGCATTTT. Amino acids: CASSLVADQPQHF. The V and J genes are TRBV11-2 and TRBJ1-5; no clear D gene. Trimming stripped 1 base from V and 7 bases from J, with 8 bases between. CDR3 length: 13 residues. CDR1 and CDR2 from the germline V gene are SGHAT and FQNNGV.

V and J are TRBV29-1 and TRBJ2-7, with 7 bases matching TRBD1. The V gene end was trimmed by 7 bases and the J gene end by 0 bases; junction bases not matched to a gene: 6. CDR3 length: 13 amino acids. Per the germline V gene, CDR1 is SQVTM and CDR2 is ANQGSEA. CDR3 nucleotides: TGCAGCGCACGGGACAGCTTCTCCTACGAGCAGTACTTC. Translating gives CSARDSFSYEQYF.

This sequence joins TRBV6-5 and TRBJ2-2; no clear D gene. Germline V gene lookup returns CDR1 MNHEY and CDR2 SVGAGI. The CDR3 consists of 12 residues. Between the trimmed V and J ends, which lost 11 bases and 2 bases, there was a span of 9 bases. This CDR3 reads CASSHNTGELFF. The CDR3 DNA sequence: TGTGCCTCGTCTCATAACACCGGGGAGCTGTTTTTT.

The chain couples TRBV2 to TRBJ2-5; D ambiguous. Deletions cut 2 bases from V and 6 bases from J, with 4 bases between. This CDR3 has 11 residues. CDR1 and CDR2 (germline): SNHLY, FYNNEI. In nucleotides, the CDR3 is TGTGCCAGCAGTGAAAGGAAGACCCAGTACTTC. The encoded protein is CASSERKTQYF.

This clone occurred once. V is TRBV5-1 and J is TRBJ2-5, with 8 bases matching TRBD2. Germline-derived CDR1 and CDR2 are SGHRS and YFSETQ. With 0 bases clipped from V and 4 bases from J, the junction kept 11 bases outside the gene matches. This CDR3 contains 17 residues. In nucleotides, the CDR3 is TGCGCCAGCAGCTTGGTCCTTGGGACGGCGGGGGGAGAGACCCAGTACTTC. Its protein is CASSLVLGTAGGETQYF.